The 22 T cell receptor beta chains below all came from one sample that was sequenced in a study of blood T cell repertoires in COVID-19. Clones were sequenced by immunoSEQ multiplex PCR, and TCRdb holds only the in-frame ones, with some missing. The sample contains around 100,000 clones, roughly 80% of which appear only once. The sequenced material came from peripheral blood. The source is a woman between 55 and 75 years old with acute or convalescent COVID-19.

This clone has more than one count but fewer than ten. The chain employs TRBV7-8 and TRBJ2-5; 9 bases agree with TRBD2. With V trimmed by 3 bases and J by 5 bases, 10 bases remained unmatched. The germline V gene has CDR1 SGHVS and CDR2 FQNEAQ. This CDR3 has 16 amino acids. The CDR3 spells CASSFGSGGSGETQYF. The CDR3 DNA reads TGTGCCAGCAGCTTTGGTAGCGGGGGATCGGGGGAGACCCAGTACTTC.

This chain connects TRBV2 to TRBJ2-5; TRBD2 matches 9 bases. The germline V gene has CDR1 SNHLY and CDR2 FYNNEI. The J segment lost 5 bases and the V segment lost 6 bases, leaving 7 bases of the junction unmatched. The CDR3 is 14 residues long. The CDR3 reads CASSKLAGRETQYF. CDR3 in DNA: TGTGCCAGCAGCAAACTAGCGGGCAGGGAGACCCAGTACTTC.

The chain recombines TRBV7-3 with TRBJ2-3; 11 bases map to TRBD2. There are 16 residues in the CDR3. J was trimmed by 3 bases and V by 2 bases; bases with no gene match: 4. CDR1 and CDR2 (germline): SGHTA, FQGTGA. The CDR3 reads CASSLFSGGATDTQYF. DNA of the CDR3: TGTGCCAGCAGCTTATTTAGCGGGGGGGCGACAGATACGCAGTATTTT.

Only a few counts were recorded for this clone. The chain has TRBV5-1 and TRBJ2-5; D gene unclear. The CDR3 consists of 13 residues. Trimming cost V 4 bases and J 4 bases, with 11 bases left between them. In germline, CDR1 is SGHRS, CDR2 YFSETQ. CDR3 region: CASSLELVETQYF. The CDR3 bases are TGCGCCAGCAGCCTCGAACTGGTAGAGACCCAGTACTTC.

With regard to this clone: Germline is not matched at one junction end, which may reflect a read error. V usage is TRBV3-1 (or the pseudogene TRBV3-2) and J usage is TRBJ2-3; TRBD2 aligns across 8 bases. CDR1 is LGHDT, CDR2 YNNKEL, per germline (reference sequence). This CDR3 contains 17 residues. CDR3 sequence reads: CASTQRGRGGLADTQYF. CDR3 nucleotides: TGTGCCAGCACCCAAAGGGGACGGGGGGGCTTGGCAGATACGCAGTATTTT.

V is TRBV5-6 and J is TRBJ1-2; 7 bases line up with TRBD1. CDR3 length: 15 amino acids. The V segment lost 3 bases and the J segment 8 bases; nucleotides outside the gene matches: 13. Germline V lookup: CDR1 SGHDT, CDR2 YYEEEE. CDR3 sequence: CASSWGPGGVEGYTF. The CDR3 nucleotides are TGTGCCAGCAGCTGGGGTCCAGGGGGTGTGGAAGGCTACACCTTC.

The genes are TRBV7-2 and TRBJ1-4; 10 nucleotides align to TRBD1. The CDR3 loop spans 15 amino acids. Per the germline V gene, CDR1 is SGHTA and CDR2 is FQGNSA. V was pared by 5 bases and J by 6 bases, with 6 bases of the junction left unmatched. The CDR3 sequence is CASSPQTGGHEKLFF. The CDR3 DNA is TGTGCCAGCAGCCCCCAGACAGGGGGCCATGAAAAACTGTTTTTT.

This chain connects TRBV2 to TRBJ1-5, with D possibly being TRBD1 (6 bases). Deletions cut 6 bases from V and 6 bases from J, with 15 bases between. Germline V gives CDR1 SNHLY, CDR2 FYNNEI. CDR3 length: 14 residues. CDR3 residues: CASSEQGMGQPQHF. The CDR3 coding sequence is TGTGCCAGCAGCGAGCAGGGGATGGGTCAGCCCCAGCATTTT. The variable domain in full, with the rest retrieved from reference TRBV2 and TRBJ1-5, is EPEVTQTPSHQVTQMGQEVILRCVPISNHLYFYWYRQILGQKVEFLVSFYNNEISEKSEIFDDQFSVERPDGSNFTLKIRSTKLEDSAMYFCASSEQGMGQPQHFGDGTRLSIL.

The chain combines TRBV28 with TRBJ2-7, with TRBD2 identical over 9 bases. CDR3 length: 14 amino acids. The V gene's germline CDR1 is MDHEN and CDR2 SYDVKM. Trimming took 7 bases from V and 5 from J; bases not matched to a gene: 9. The CDR3: CASIGGGDANEQYF. CDR3 DNA: TGTGCCAGCATCGGCGGGGGGGACGCGAACGAGCAGTACTTC.

This chain uses TRBV7-2 with TRBJ2-1; D perhaps matches TRBD1 (5 bases). Trimming removed 5 bases at V and 1 base at J, with 12 bases between. Germline V gene data show CDR1 as SGHTA and CDR2 as FQGNSA. The CDR3 length is 15 residues. CDR3 nucleotides: TGTGCCAGCAGCCTAAGTCAGGGATCCTACAATGAGCAGTTCTTC. Amino acids: CASSLSQGSYNEQFF.

V is TRBV24-1 and J is TRBJ2-2, with 7 bases aligning to TRBD1. Trimming removed 3 bases from V and 2 bases from J; junction bases left unmatched: 8. CDR1 and CDR2 (germline): KGHDR, SFDVKD. This CDR3 is built from 17 residues. CDR3 in DNA: TGTGCCACCAGTGATCCCTCCGGGACAGTAAACACCGGGGAGCTGTTTTTT. This gives the protein CATSDPSGTVNTGELFF.

The chain has TRBV2 and TRBJ2-1; 8 bases agree with TRBD2. The CDR3 runs 16 residues. The germline CDR1 and CDR2 sequences are SNHLY and FYNNEI. V gave up 6 bases and J gave up 2 bases; unmatched junction bases: 9. The CDR3: CASRGLAGRTYNEQFF. The CDR3 DNA reads TGTGCCAGCAGAGGATTAGCGGGGCGGACCTACAATGAGCAGTTCTTC.

This clone was recorded only once. The V gene is TRBV11-3, the J gene TRBJ2-5, with D perhaps matching TRBD2 (5 bases). The length of the CDR3 is 15 residues. The V gene's germline CDR1 is SGHNT and CDR2 YENEEA. Trimming took off 1 base at V and 5 bases at J, with 14 bases between the two ends. The CDR3 DNA sequence: TGTGCCAGCAGCTTAGGTCTCCGAGGGCCCGAGACCCAGTACTTC. Its protein is CASSLGLRGPETQYF.

The V call is TRBV2, the J call TRBJ2-5; 9 bases map to TRBD2. Trimming took 7 bases from V and 5 from J; bases not matched to a gene: 8. CDR1 and CDR2 (germline): SNHLY, FYNNEI. The CDR3 runs 14 residues. The CDR3, as DNA: TGTGCCAGCAAGTCACAGCGGGGGGATGAGACCCAGTACTTC. This encodes CASKSQRGDETQYF.

The chain carries TRBV11-2 and TRBJ2-7; 11 bases align to TRBD1. Losses at the gene ends were 5 bases for V and 0 bases for J; bases not matched to a gene: 3. CDR3 size: 15 residues. Germline V lookup: CDR1 SGHAT, CDR2 FQNNGV. This CDR3 reads CASSRDRGFSYEQYF. The CDR3 coding sequence is TGTGCCAGCAGCCGGGACAGGGGGTTCTCCTACGAGCAGTACTTC.

The chain carries TRBV2 and TRBJ1-5; D is perhaps TRBD1 (5 bases). The CDR3 runs to 15 residues. V was cut by 1 base and J by 2 bases, with 9 bases left in between. CDR1 and CDR2 from the germline V gene are SNHLY and FYNNEI. The CDR3 nucleotides are TGTGCCAGCAGTGAAGGTTCGGGGGGCAATCAGCCCCAGCATTTT. Translated, it gives CASSEGSGGNQPQHF. Full variable domain (outside the CDR3, taken from reference TRBV2 and TRBJ1-5): EPEVTQTPSHQVTQMGQEVILRCVPISNHLYFYWYRQILGQKVEFLVSFYNNEISEKSEIFDDQFSVERPDGSNFTLKIRSTKLEDSAMYFCASSEGSGGNQPQHFGDGTRLSIL.

The chain links TRBV11-3 to TRBJ2-5; 10 nucleotides line up with TRBD2. J lost 2 bases, V lost 4 bases, and 7 bases had no gene match. Germline V gene data show CDR1 as SGHNT and CDR2 as YENEEA. This CDR3 has 16 amino acids. Here the CDR3 reads CASSSRTSGIQETQYF. The CDR3 region has the DNA TGTGCCAGCAGCTCACGGACTAGCGGTATACAAGAGACCCAGTACTTC.

The rearrangement joins TRBV28 to TRBJ2-6, with 7 bases lining up with TRBD1. The trim removed 6 bases at V and 0 bases at J, leaving 2 bases unmatched. CDR1 and CDR2 from the germline V gene are MDHEN and SYDVKM. The length of the CDR3 is 15 residues. The CDR3 loop is CASSRQGSGANVLTF. The CDR3 DNA sequence: TGTGCCAGCAGCCGACAGGGCTCTGGGGCCAACGTCCTGACTTTC.

This rearrangement joins TRBV28 to TRBJ2-3, with 9 bases lining up with TRBD2. Germline V lookup: CDR1 MDHEN, CDR2 SYDVKM. With V trimmed by 5 bases and J by 2 bases, 2 bases remained unmatched. This CDR3 spans 14 amino acids. The CDR3 loop is CASSKRGVTDTQYF. In nucleotides, the CDR3 is TGTGCCAGCAGTAAGCGGGGGGTCACAGATACGCAGTATTTT.

The gene calls are TRBV6-5 and TRBJ2-5; possible D gene TRBD1, 6 bases. Trimming left V 6 bases short and J 3 bases short, with 17 bases between. Per germline, CDR1 MNHEY and CDR2 SVGAGI. The CDR3 extends over 15 amino acids. CDR3 sequence: CASRLQGRQEETQYF. The DNA of the CDR3 is TGTGCCAGCAGGCTGCAGGGGCGCCAAGAAGAGACCCAGTACTTC.

This chain uses TRBV6-5 with TRBJ2-1; 8 nucleotides line up with TRBD1. The J segment lost 4 bases and the V segment lost 6 bases, leaving 8 bases of the junction unmatched. Germline CDR1 and CDR2: MNHEY and SVGAGI. This CDR3 is built from 15 residues. The CDR3 is CASSSRTGYYNEQFF. The DNA for the CDR3 is TGTGCCAGCAGCTCTCGGACAGGGTATTACAATGAGCAGTTCTTC.

The chain links TRBV5-1 to TRBJ1-3; D perhaps matches TRBD1 (5 bases). The CDR3 contains 15 residues. The ends were cut back, 4 bases at V and 4 bases at J, with 15 bases in the middle. Per the germline V gene, CDR1 is SGHRS and CDR2 is YFSETQ. CDR3 DNA: TGCGCCAGCAGCCCTAAGGGGCCCCCAGGAAACACCATATATTTT. It encodes CASSPKGPPGNTIYF.